This TCR beta chain was recorded in a study of Ad26.COV2.S vaccination and SARS-CoV-2 variants. Study summary: Ad26.COV2.S, an intramuscular injection, was given once or twice 56 days apart. Overall study results and limits: Marked by substantial breadth, spike-specific CD8+ and CD4+ T cell responses were reportedly seen after vaccination. TCR breadth and depth estimates may have understated total T cell responses.

This clone appeared once. Its antigen is not identified. Sequencing used immunoSEQ multiplex PCR; TCRdb keeps in-frame clones, though not all of them. The sample has approximately 480,000 clones, 87% seen once. Treatment meaning: around 19 received Ad26.COV2.S at low or high dose, single or two shots; 5 received placebo; per-sample allocation not given. Sampling was performed 63 days after the first vaccine or placebo injection. The sample came from a Boston adult aged 18-55 years. This specimen consisted of peripheral blood, obtained in a trial of Ad26.COV2.S vaccine versus placebo. The TCR comes from a person between 18 and 65 years old who received the Ad26.COV2.S COVID-19 vaccine or a placebo.

The CDR3 spells CASSAESPGQENSPLHF. CDR3 coding DNA: TGTGCCAGCAGCGCCGAATCCCCGGGACAGGAAAATTCACCCCTCCACTTT. This chain links TRBV4-2 with TRBJ1-6; 8 bases are shared with TRBD1. V gave up 5 bases and J gave up 7 bases; unmatched junction bases: 13. CDR3 size: 17 residues. The germline gives CDR1 LGHNA, CDR2 YNFKEQ.